The rows below give T cell receptor beta chains drawn from one sample of a study of identifying expanded T cells in peripheral blood. Data came from immunoSEQ multiplex PCR; TCRdb stores just in-frame clones and leaves some out. Altogether fewer than 80,000 clones are present, around 81% being singletons, with the ten largest covering 19%. Material: blood. The receptors shown here come from a person aged 18 to 75 in good health. Each CDR3 is given with its conserved first and last residue. The D gene is left open where the match is weak. The listing skips clone size in some rows; elsewhere it reads once, few, many or a size class.

CASSLGWQETQYF | TGCGCCAGCAGCTTGGGCTGGCAAGAGACCCAGTACTTC | . | TRBV5-1 | . | TRBJ2-5
CASSVGLAGNNEQFF | TGTGCCAGCAGCGTTGGACTAGCGGGGAACAATGAGCAGTTCTTC | . | TRBV7-9 | TRBD2 | TRBJ2-1
CASSRTPRSEFDTQYF | TGTGCCAGCAGCCGAACCCCCCGATCGGAGTTCGATACGCAGTATTTT | . | TRBV27 | . | TRBJ2-3
CASSLEGAGADTQYF | TGTGCCAGCAGCTTAGAGGGGGCTGGCGCAGATACGCAGTATTTT | . | TRBV11-2 | . | TRBJ2-3
CASRAQGSSNQPQHF | TGTGCCAGCAGGGCACAGGGTTCTAGCAATCAGCCCCAGCATTTT | . | TRBV2 | . | TRBJ1-5
CASSHSGNQPQHF | TGTGCCAGCAGCCATTCAGGGAATCAGCCCCAGCATTTT | few | TRBV9 | . | TRBJ1-5
CASSSPSRQETYNSPLHF | TGTGCCAGCAGCTCGCCTTCCAGACAGGAGACGTATAATTCACCCCTCCACTTT | . | TRBV7-2 | . | TRBJ1-6
CASSVRPITGELFF | TGTGCCAGCAGCGTACGACCAATTACCGGGGAGCTGTTTTTT | . | TRBV7-2 | . | TRBJ2-2
CASSEAAKNIQYF | TGTGCCAGCAGTGAAGCCGCCAAAAACATTCAGTACTTC | . | TRBV6-1 | . | TRBJ2-4
CASSVELAKETQYF | TGTGCCAGCAGTGTAGAACTAGCAAAAGAGACCCAGTACTTC | few | TRBV9 | . | TRBJ2-5
CASSAPRQGTNTEAFF | TGTGCCAGCAGTGCACCTAGACAGGGAACGAACACTGAAGCTTTCTTT | . | TRBV2 | TRBD1 | TRBJ1-1
CASSHSQGATVKNIQYF | TGTGCCAGCAGTCACTCACAGGGGGCGACTGTCAAAAACATTCAGTACTTC | . | TRBV2 | TRBD1 | TRBJ2-4
CAIGEGYEQYF | TGTGCCATCGGAGAGGGCTACGAGCAGTACTTC | few | TRBV10-3 | . | TRBJ2-7
CASSVLRTGDYGYTF | TGTGCCAGCAGTGTTTTGAGGACAGGGGACTATGGCTACACCTTC | . | TRBV6-1 | TRBD1 | TRBJ1-2
CSVAETLAKNIQYF | TGCAGCGTTGCAGAAACACTAGCCAAAAACATTCAGTACTTC | . | TRBV29-1 | . | TRBJ2-4
CASSSGTYEQYF | TGTGCCAGCAGTTCCGGTACCTACGAGCAGTACTTC | . | TRBV28 | . | TRBJ2-7
CASIDRGPTDTQYF | TGTGCCAGCATTGACAGGGGACCCACAGATACGCAGTATTTT | . | TRBV6-6 | TRBD1 | TRBJ2-3
CASSYSDLGTEAFF | TGTGCCAGCAGTTACTCTGATCTGGGGACTGAAGCTTTCTTT | . | TRBV6-5 | . | TRBJ1-1
CASSLALVAREQFF | TGTGCCAGCAGCTTAGCGTTGGTGGCGCGTGAGCAGTTCTTC | few | TRBV7-2 | . | TRBJ2-1
CASSRDRGGDSPLHF | TGTGCCAGCTCACGGGACAGGGGAGGGGATTCACCCCTCCACTTT | few | TRBV18 | TRBD1 | TRBJ1-6
CASSLPGQKETQYF | TGCGCCAGCAGCTTACCGGGACAAAAAGAGACCCAGTACTTC | . | TRBV5-1 | . | TRBJ2-5
CATSRDMTERFYGYTF | TGTGCCACCAGCAGAGATATGACAGAACGATTCTATGGCTACACCTTC | . | TRBV15 | . | TRBJ1-2
CASSYSGGLTYNEQFF | TGTGCCAGCAGTTACTCGGGCGGGCTTACCTACAATGAGCAGTTCTTC | . | TRBV6-5 | . | TRBJ2-1
CASSSTGNEQYF | TGTGCCAGCAGCTCTACAGGGAACGAGCAGTACTTC | . | TRBV7-2 | . | TRBJ2-7
CASSLTAQGYYGYTF | TGTGCCAGCAGTCTTACCGCACAGGGATACTATGGCTACACCTTC | few | TRBV28 | . | TRBJ1-2
CASTSVDSHGYGYTF | TGTGCCAGCACCTCTGTAGACAGCCACGGGTATGGCTACACCTTC | . | TRBV6-1 | . | TRBJ1-2
CSPNKLAGVSHEQFF | TGCAGCCCTAATAAACTAGCGGGAGTTTCCCATGAGCAGTTCTTC | . | TRBV29-1 | TRBD2 | TRBJ2-1
CASSPDGVSNQPQHF | TGTGCCAGTAGCCCCGACGGGGTTAGCAATCAGCCCCAGCATTTT | . | TRBV19 | . | TRBJ1-5
CASSAPPWGEQFF | TGTGCCAGCAGTGCCCCACCTTGGGGTGAGCAGTTCTTC | . | TRBV27 | . | TRBJ2-1
CSVDRTGVFETQYF | TGCAGCGTTGATAGGACAGGGGTTTTCGAGACCCAGTACTTC | . | TRBV29-1 | TRBD1 | TRBJ2-5
CASSQADRRLNTIYF | TGCGCCAGCAGCCAAGCGGACAGGAGGTTAAACACCATATATTTT | . | TRBV4-1 | TRBD1 | TRBJ1-3
CASSRQGGHSNQPQHF | TGTGCCAGCAGTAGACAGGGCGGGCATAGCAATCAGCCCCAGCATTTT | once | TRBV27 | TRBD1 | TRBJ1-5
CASSQSIGQGGNYGYTF | TGCGCCAGCAGCCAAAGCATAGGACAGGGCGGAAACTATGGCTACACCTTC | . | TRBV4-1 | TRBD1 | TRBJ1-2